The sequence of this T cell receptor beta chain was determined in a study of neurological immune-mediated disorders. The time point: longitudinal time-point 1 (baseline). The authors made cDNA by 5'RACE with 10-nucleotide random UMIs. TCRdb redid the calling of the 5' RACE reads with MiXCR, one entry per CDR3 protein. The sample includes 47,000 or so distinct CDR3 sequences, approximately 9.1% of them seen just once. From germline, CDR1 is SQVTM and CDR2 ANQGSEA. This CDR3 comprises 14 residues. Unmatched junction bases numbered 4, after V lost 6 bases and J lost 0 bases. The table lists this clonotype with many counts. Its specificity is not known. Study-level results: HTLV-1-associated myelopathy had the most TCR clonal expansion, while multiple sclerosis had the least, a level that fell below healthy controls. Private repertoires in all groups were suggested by the absence of shared CDR3 amino acid sequences among expanded clones across subjects.

What was sequenced was PBMCs. The V and J genes are TRBV29-1 and TRBJ2-7; 11 nucleotides match TRBD2. The TCR was taken from a woman aged 40 to 49 in good health. CDR3 in DNA: TGCAGCGTATCCGGGACTAGCGGCTCCTACGAGCAGTACTTC. Protein product: CSVSGTSGSYEQYF.